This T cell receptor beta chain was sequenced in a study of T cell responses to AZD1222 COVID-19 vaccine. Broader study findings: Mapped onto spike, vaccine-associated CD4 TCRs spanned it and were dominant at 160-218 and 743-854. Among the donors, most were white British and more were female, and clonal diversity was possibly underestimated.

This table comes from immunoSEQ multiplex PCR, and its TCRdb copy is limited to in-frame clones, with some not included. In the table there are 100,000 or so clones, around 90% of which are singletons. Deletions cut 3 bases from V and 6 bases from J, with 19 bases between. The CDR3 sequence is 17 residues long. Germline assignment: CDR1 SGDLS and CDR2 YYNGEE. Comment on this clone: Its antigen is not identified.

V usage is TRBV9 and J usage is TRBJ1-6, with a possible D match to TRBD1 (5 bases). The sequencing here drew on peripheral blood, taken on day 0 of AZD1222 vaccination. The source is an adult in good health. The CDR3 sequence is CASSANPEGPANSPLHF. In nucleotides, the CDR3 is TGTGCCAGCAGCGCCAACCCGGAGGGGCCTGCTAATTCACCCCTCCACTTT.